The clone carrying this TCR beta chain showed up just once. The data belong to a study of blood T cell repertoires in COVID-19. In germline, CDR1 is MNHEY, CDR2 SMNVEV (reference sequence). Germline trimming cut 0 bases from V and 5 bases from J; bases unmatched to any gene: 9. The CDR3 consists of 16 residues. Assay used: immunoSEQ multiplex PCR; TCRdb lists only in-frame clones, some missing. The sample has around 310,000 clones, 90% seen once; the top ten hold roughly 6.8%. The sequence derives from a woman in her twenties or thirties with COVID-19, enrolled during active disease. The source material was peripheral blood. This rearrangement joins TRBV27 to TRBJ2-7, with 8 bases aligning to TRBD1. In DNA, the CDR3 is TGTGCCAGCAGTTTATCAATGGACAGGGTAGCCGACGAGCAGTACTTC. Protein: CASSLSMDRVADEQYF.